This T cell receptor (beta chain) was captured by sequencing in a study of OX40 agonist ivuxolimab in advanced cancers. The length of the CDR3 is 11 residues. V was cut by 0 bases and J by 10 bases, with 5 bases left in between. Looked up from germline, CDR1 is SGHDT and CDR2 is YYEEEE. Some clones are missing from TCRdb's copy, which holds only in-frame ones; the method was immunoSEQ multiplex PCR. This table holds over 85,000 clones, about 80% found once. Blood draws occurred at baseline, cycle 4 day 1, and cycle 7 day 1. This TCR was sampled from an adult with an advanced solid tumor such as melanoma, head and neck, liver or kidney cancer. The sample consisted of CD4+ or CD8+ T cells sorted from blood, taken in a trial of the OX40 agonist ivuxolimab. J is TRBJ2-1 and V is TRBV5-6; no clear D. The CDR3: CASSLGREQFF. CDR3 in DNA: TGTGCCAGCAGCTTGGGTAGGGAGCAGTTCTTC.